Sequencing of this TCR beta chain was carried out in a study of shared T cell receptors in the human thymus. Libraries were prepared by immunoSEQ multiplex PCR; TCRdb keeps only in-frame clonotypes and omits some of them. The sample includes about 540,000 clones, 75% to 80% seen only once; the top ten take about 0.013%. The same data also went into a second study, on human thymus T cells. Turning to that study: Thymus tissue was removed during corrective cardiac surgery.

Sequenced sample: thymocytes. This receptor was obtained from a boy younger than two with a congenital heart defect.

The CDR3 sequence: CASSPFLQSTPIGANVLTF. As DNA, the CDR3 is TGTGCCAGCTCACCATTTCTACAGTCCACCCCCATTGGGGCCAACGTCCTGACTTTC. The chain uses TRBV18 and TRBJ2-6, with unresolved D. This CDR3 comprises 19 residues. V gave up 2 bases and J gave up 3 bases, with 20 bases separating them. Germline V gives CDR1 KGHSH, CDR2 LQKENI.